Listed here are 8 T cell receptor beta chains from one sample, sequenced in a study of T-cell memory formation after mild COVID-19. MiXCR, applied by TCRdb to the 5' RACE reads, yields one record per CDR3 protein. The sample consists of 220,000 or so distinct CDR3 sequences, 9.5% to 10% of them appearing once. Specimen: PBMCs or a T cell subset sorted from them (not recorded which). These receptors were taken from a man aged 18 to 29 who had mild COVID-19 (a few samples of this study predate the infection). Cell type and time point are not known.

This clonotype came up a few times. V and J are TRBV7-9 and TRBJ1-5, with a weak D call TRBD1 (6 bases). CDR3 length: 16 residues. Trimming removed 4 bases at V and 0 bases at J, with 13 bases between. Germline values: CDR1 SEHNR, CDR2 FQNEAQ (reference sequence). CDR3 coding DNA: TGTGCCAGCAGCTCGGACAGAATTCATAGCAATCAGCCCCAGCATTTT. It codes for CASSSDRIHSNQPQHF.

The chain uses TRBV11-2 and TRBJ2-1; 10 bases fit TRBD2. The germline gives CDR1 SGHAT, CDR2 FQNNGV. There are 17 residues in the CDR3. The junction had 2 bases not matched to a gene; V was cut back by 0 bases and J by 0 bases. This CDR3 is CASSLDSGGSSYNEQFF. The CDR3 bases are TGTGCCAGCAGCTTAGATAGCGGGGGGAGCTCCTACAATGAGCAGTTCTTC.

This clonotype was observed at least ten times. V and J are TRBV19 and TRBJ2-4; weak D call: TRBD2 (5 bases). V lost 7 bases to trimming and J lost 6 bases, with 13 bases between them. This CDR3 is 13 amino acids long. CDR1 is LNHDA, CDR2 SQIVND, per germline (reference sequence). The CDR3 nucleotides read TGTGCCAGTACAGCAGGACTTCTAAACATTCAGTACTTC. Its translation: CASTAGLLNIQYF.

This clonotype has just a few counts. The rearrangement joins TRBV4-2 to TRBJ2-2; TRBD1 is a possible D gene (6 bases). Trimming shortened V by 0 bases and J by 5 bases, and 16 bases separated the two germline ends. Germline-derived CDR1 and CDR2 are LGHNA and YNFKEQ. The CDR3 spans 17 residues. CDR3 nucleotide sequence: TGTGCCAGCAGCCAAGAGGGGGACAAACGAACAACCGGGGAGCTGTTTTTT. Translated: CASSQEGDKRTTGELFF.

This clonotype has ten or more counts. One junction end does not reproduce the germline sequence, and a read error may be involved. The J gene is TRBJ2-1, the V gene TRBV7-7; D unclear. The CDR3 covers 16 residues. Germline V gene data show CDR1 as SSHAT and CDR2 as FNYEAQ (reference sequence). The CDR3 here is CASSLGFGATYNEQFF. The DNA of the CDR3 is TGTGCTAGCAGCTTAGGCTTTGGTGCGACCTACAATGAGCAGTTCTTC.

The rearrangement uses TRBV29-1 and TRBJ2-1; 9 nucleotides agree with TRBD1. Trimming cost V 7 bases and J 7 bases; bases outside gene matches: 8. This CDR3 spans 13 amino acids. CDR1 is SQVTM, CDR2 ANQGSEA, per germline. CDR3 DNA sequence: TGCAGCGCAGGACAGGGGACATTGAATGAGCAGTTCTTC. The encoded protein is CSAGQGTLNEQFF.

The chain has TRBV7-8 and TRBJ2-3, with D possibly matching TRBD1 (6 bases). CDR3 length equals 14 residues. Trimming took off 11 bases at V and 1 base at J, with 16 bases between the two ends. Germline lookup yields CDR1 SGHVS and CDR2 FQNEAQ. The CDR3: CAVRTARGTDTQYF. For the CDR3, the DNA is TGTGCCGTTCGGACAGCTCGAGGCACAGATACGCAGTATTTT.

The chain links TRBV7-2 to TRBJ1-1; D might be TRBD1 (6 bases). The germline V gene has CDR1 SGHTA and CDR2 FQGNSA. Between the trimmed V and J ends, which lost 5 bases and 11 bases, there was a span of 12 bases. The CDR3 covers 11 residues. The CDR3 nucleotides are TGTGCCAGCAGCCTTGGACAGAGGGCTTTCTTT. Translated, it gives CASSLGQRAFF.